The clone carrying this T cell receptor beta chain was seen many times. Its antigen is undetermined. Synthesis of cDNA used 5'RACE (with 10-nucleotide random UMIs). One entry per CDR3 protein, called by TCRdb with MiXCR from the 5' RACE reads. The sample shows about 70,000 distinct CDR3 sequences, around 4.8% of them seen only once. These data originate in a study of neurological immune-mediated disorders. V shed 4 bases, J shed 2 bases, and the junction held 8 bases outside the gene matches. Per the germline V gene, CDR1 is MNHEY and CDR2 is SVGEGT. The CDR3 runs 16 residues. General study results and limits: The highest TCR clonal expansion occurred in HTLV-1-associated myelopathy; multiple sclerosis fell below healthy controls. Phylogenetic grouping assigned the repertoires of 18 of 34 multiple sclerosis patients to one related-CDR3 cluster, which constitutes a possible signature.

Unsorted libraries were prepared from 2 million PBMCs held at -80 C. This receptor was obtained from a woman aged 65 to 85 with multiple sclerosis. The chain couples TRBV6-2 or TRBV6-3 to TRBJ2-1, with 7 bases lining up with TRBD2. Specimen: PBMCs. CDR3 DNA sequence: TGTGCCAGCAGTTTGAGAGCGGGAATCACCTACAATGAGCAGTTCTTC. Its translation: CASSLRAGITYNEQFF.